This TCR beta chain emerged from a study of shared clonotypes between healthy human individuals. Every immunoSEQ plate was one replicate of a subset's evenly spread DNA. Assay: immunoSEQ multiplex PCR; the TCRdb copy retains only in-frame clones and omits some. The table includes about 700,000 clones, approximately 90% detected once. The naive CD8 fraction comprised CD45RO-negative cells positively selected for CCR7 and excluded terminally differentiated effector memory CD45RA+ cells. Trimming cost V 4 bases and J 5 bases; bases outside gene matches: 2. This CDR3 region has 15 residues. The V gene's germline CDR1 is SGHTS and CDR2 YDEGEE.

The TCR was taken from a man younger than 40 in good health. The sequencing sample was made of naive CD8+ T cells sorted from blood. V is TRBV5-8 and J is TRBJ2-1; 14 bases line up with TRBD2. CDR3 protein: CASSAGLAGDNEQFF. The CDR3 DNA sequence: TGTGCCAGCAGCGCGGGACTAGCGGGAGACAATGAGCAGTTCTTC.